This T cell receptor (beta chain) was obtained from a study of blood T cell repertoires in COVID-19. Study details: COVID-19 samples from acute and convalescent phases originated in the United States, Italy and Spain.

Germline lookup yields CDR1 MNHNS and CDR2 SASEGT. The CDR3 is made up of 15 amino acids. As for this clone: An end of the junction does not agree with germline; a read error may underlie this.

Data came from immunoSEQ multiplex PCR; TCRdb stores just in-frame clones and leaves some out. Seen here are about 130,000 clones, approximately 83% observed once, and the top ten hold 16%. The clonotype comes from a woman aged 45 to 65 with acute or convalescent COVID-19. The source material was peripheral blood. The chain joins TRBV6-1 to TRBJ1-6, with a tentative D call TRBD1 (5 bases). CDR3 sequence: CASSEEGVPNSPLHF. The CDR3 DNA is TGTGCCAGCAGCGAAGAAGGGGTTCCTAATTCACCCCTCCACTTT.